This TCR beta chain is drawn from a study of T cell repertoires in cytomegalovirus infection. Study information: It was the public TCR beta signatures that indicated both CMV infection and matching HLA type. Points from the study as a whole: There were HLA-C-restricted CMV-specific TCR beta clonotypes dominating the ex vivo response. Carriers of CMV plus the relevant HLA were identified by cumulative public TCR beta family frequency.

The sample holds a few counts of this clonotype. Its specificity is not known. From the reads, TCRdb called clonotypes with MiXCR, one entry per CDR3 protein. Among around 180,000 distinct CDR3 sequences listed, 15% to 20% were seen once. V was clipped by 6 bases and J by 8 bases; unmatched bases: 10. There are 15 residues in the CDR3. Looked up from germline, CDR1 is MNHEY and CDR2 is SVGEGT. This sequence originates from a human donor in good health (CMV status not recorded). Some clones in this sample may be carry-over from other donors' samples. The gene calls are TRBV6-2 or TRBV6-3 and TRBJ1-6, with 7 nucleotides matching TRBD1. The specimen was PBMCs. For the CDR3, the DNA is TGTGCCAGCAGCTTCGGGACAGCAGGGGATTCACCCCTCCACTTT. Protein sequence: CASSFGTAGDSPLHF.